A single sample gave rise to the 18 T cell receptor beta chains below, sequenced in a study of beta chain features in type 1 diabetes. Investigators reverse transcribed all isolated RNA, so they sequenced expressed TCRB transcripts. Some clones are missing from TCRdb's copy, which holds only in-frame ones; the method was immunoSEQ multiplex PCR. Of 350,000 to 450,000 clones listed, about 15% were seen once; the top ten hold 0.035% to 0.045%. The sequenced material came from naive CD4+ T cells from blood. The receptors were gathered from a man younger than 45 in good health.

CDR3 sequence reads: CASSTRQGGTGELFF. The CDR3 nucleotides read TGTGCCAGCAGCACCCGACAAGGAGGAACCGGGGAGCTGTTTTTT. The genes are TRBV14 and TRBJ2-2; possibly TRBD2 for D (5 bases). The CDR3 contains 15 residues. Trimming removed 5 bases at V and 5 bases at J, with 15 bases between. Per the germline V gene, CDR1 is SGHDN and CDR2 is FVKESK.

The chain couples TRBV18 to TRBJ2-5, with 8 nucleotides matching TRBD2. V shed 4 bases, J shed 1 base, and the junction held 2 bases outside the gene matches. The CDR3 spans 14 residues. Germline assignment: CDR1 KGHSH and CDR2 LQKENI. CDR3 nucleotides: TGTGCCAGCTCACGCAGCGGGGGCCAAGAGACCCAGTACTTC. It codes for CASSRSGGQETQYF.

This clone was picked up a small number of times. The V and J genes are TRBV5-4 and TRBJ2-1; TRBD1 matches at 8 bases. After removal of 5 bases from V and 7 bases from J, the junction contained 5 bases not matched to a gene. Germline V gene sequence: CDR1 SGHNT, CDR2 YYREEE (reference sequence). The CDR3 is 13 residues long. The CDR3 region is CASSGQGRNEQFF. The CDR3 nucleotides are TGTGCCAGCAGTGGACAGGGACGAAATGAGCAGTTCTTC.

CDR3 in DNA: TGTGCCAGTAGAACTAGCACAAACGAGCAGTACTTC. Translating gives CASRTSTNEQYF. The chain recombines TRBV19 with TRBJ2-7, with a tentative D call TRBD2 (6 bases). The CDR3 runs to 12 residues. The germline V gene encodes CDR1 LNHDA and CDR2 SQIVND (reference sequence). The ends were cut back, 6 bases at V and 5 bases at J, with 11 bases in the middle.

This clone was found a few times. For the CDR3, the DNA is TGTGCCACCCGACTAGCTGGCACAGATACGCAGTATTTT. This sequence encodes CATRLAGTDTQYF. V is TRBV2 and J is TRBJ2-3, with 7 bases identical to TRBD2. V was pared by 10 bases and J by 1 base, with 5 bases of the junction left unmatched. From germline, CDR1 is SNHLY and CDR2 FYNNEI. The CDR3 has 13 residues.

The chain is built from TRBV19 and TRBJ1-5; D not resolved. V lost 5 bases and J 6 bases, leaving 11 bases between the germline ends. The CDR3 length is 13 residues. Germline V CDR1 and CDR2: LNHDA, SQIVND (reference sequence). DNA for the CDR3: TGTGCCAGTAGTGTAACATATTCTCAGCCCCAGCATTTT. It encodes CASSVTYSQPQHF.

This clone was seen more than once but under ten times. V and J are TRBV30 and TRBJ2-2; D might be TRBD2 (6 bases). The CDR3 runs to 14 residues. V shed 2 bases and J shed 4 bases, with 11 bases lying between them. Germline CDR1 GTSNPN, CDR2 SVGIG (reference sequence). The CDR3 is CAWSQRAGTGELFF. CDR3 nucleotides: TGTGCCTGGAGTCAGCGAGCGGGCACCGGGGAGCTGTTTTTT.

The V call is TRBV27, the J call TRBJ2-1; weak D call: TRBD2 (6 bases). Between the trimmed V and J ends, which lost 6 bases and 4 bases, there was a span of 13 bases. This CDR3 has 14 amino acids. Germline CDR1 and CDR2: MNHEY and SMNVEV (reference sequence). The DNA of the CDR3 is TGTGCCAGCAGGCGTGAGGCGGGGTACAATGAGCAGTTCTTC. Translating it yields CASRREAGYNEQFF.

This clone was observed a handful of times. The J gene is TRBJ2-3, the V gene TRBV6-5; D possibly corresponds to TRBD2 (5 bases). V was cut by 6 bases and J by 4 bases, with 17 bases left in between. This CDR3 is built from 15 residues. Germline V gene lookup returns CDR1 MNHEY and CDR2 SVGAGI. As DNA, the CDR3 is TGTGCCAGCAGCAAGAGGCCGGGGTCAGCAGATACGCAGTATTTT. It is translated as CASSKRPGSADTQYF.

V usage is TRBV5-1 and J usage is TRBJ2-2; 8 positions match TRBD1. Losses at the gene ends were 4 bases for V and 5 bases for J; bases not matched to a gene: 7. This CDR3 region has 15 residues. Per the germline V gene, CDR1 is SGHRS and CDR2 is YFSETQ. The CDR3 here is CASSIGQGATGELFF. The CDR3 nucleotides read TGCGCCAGCAGCATCGGACAGGGTGCAACCGGGGAGCTGTTTTTT.

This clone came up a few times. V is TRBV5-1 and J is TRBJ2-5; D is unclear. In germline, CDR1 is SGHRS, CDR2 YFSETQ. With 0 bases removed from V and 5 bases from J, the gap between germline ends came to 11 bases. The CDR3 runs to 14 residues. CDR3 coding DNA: TGCGCCAGCAGCTTGGGCCAAACCGGGGAGACCCAGTACTTC. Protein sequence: CASSLGQTGETQYF.

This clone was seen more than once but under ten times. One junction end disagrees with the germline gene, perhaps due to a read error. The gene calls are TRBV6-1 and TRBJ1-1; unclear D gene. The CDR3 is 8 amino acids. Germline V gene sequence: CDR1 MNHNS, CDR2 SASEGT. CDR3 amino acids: CASSEAFF. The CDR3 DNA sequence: TGTGCCAGCAGCGAAGCTTTCTTT.

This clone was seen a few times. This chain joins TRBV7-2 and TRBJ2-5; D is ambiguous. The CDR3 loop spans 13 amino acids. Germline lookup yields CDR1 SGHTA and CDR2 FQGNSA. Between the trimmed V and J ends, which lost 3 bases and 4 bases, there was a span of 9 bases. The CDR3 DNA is TGTGCCAGCAGCTTCCTAGTCGCAGAGACCCAGTACTTC. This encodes CASSFLVAETQYF.

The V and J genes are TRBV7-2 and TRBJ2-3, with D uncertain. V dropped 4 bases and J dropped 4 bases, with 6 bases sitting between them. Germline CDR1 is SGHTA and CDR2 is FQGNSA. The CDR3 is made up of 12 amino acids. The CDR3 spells CASSWRADTQYF. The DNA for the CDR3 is TGTGCCAGCAGCTGGCGAGCAGATACGCAGTATTTT.

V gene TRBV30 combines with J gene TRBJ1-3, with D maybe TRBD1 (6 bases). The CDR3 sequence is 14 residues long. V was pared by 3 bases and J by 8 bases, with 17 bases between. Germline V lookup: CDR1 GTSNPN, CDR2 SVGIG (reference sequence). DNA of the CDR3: TGTGCCTGGAGATGGCGGGGGCGCTCGGACACCATATATTTT. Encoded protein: CAWRWRGRSDTIYF.

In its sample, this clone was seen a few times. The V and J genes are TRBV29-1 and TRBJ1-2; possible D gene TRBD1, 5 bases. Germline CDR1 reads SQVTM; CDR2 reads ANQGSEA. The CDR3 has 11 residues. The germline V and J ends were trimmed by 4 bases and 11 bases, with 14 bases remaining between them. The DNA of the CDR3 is TGCAGCGTTGGGGACTACGAAATATACACCTTC. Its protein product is CSVGDYEIYTF.

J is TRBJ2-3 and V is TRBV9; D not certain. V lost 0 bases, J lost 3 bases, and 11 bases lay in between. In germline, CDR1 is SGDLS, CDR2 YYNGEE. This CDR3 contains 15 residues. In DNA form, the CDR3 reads TGTGCCAGCAGCGTAGGGTGGGAAGGGACAGATACGCAGTATTTT. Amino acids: CASSVGWEGTDTQYF.

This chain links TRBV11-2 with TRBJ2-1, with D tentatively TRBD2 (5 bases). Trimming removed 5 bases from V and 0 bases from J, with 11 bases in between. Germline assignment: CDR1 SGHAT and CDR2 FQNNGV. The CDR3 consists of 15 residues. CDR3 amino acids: CASSGGPSSYNEQFF. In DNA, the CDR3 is TGTGCCAGCAGCGGAGGACCTAGCTCCTACAATGAGCAGTTCTTC. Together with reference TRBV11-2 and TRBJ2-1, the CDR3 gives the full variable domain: EAGVAQSPRYKIIEKRQSVAFWCNPISGHATLYWYQQILGQGPKLLIQFQNNGVVDDSQLPKDRFSAERLKGVDSTLKIQPAKLEDSAVYLCASSGGPSSYNEQFFGPGTRLTVL.